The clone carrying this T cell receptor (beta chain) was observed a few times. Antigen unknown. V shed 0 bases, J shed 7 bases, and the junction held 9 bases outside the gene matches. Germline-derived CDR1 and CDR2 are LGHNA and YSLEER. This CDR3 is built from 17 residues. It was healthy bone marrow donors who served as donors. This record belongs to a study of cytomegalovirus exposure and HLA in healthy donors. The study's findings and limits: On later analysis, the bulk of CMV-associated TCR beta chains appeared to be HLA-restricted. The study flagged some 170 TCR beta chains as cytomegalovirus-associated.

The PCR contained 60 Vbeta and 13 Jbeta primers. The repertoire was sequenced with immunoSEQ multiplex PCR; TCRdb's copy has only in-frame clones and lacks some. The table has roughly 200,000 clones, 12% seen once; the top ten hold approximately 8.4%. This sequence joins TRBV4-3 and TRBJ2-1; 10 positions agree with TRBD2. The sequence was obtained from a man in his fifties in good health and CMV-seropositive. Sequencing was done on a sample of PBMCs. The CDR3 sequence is CASSQDGERGGWNEQFF. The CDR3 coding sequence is TGCGCCAGCAGCCAAGATGGAGAGCGGGGGGGCTGGAATGAGCAGTTCTTC.